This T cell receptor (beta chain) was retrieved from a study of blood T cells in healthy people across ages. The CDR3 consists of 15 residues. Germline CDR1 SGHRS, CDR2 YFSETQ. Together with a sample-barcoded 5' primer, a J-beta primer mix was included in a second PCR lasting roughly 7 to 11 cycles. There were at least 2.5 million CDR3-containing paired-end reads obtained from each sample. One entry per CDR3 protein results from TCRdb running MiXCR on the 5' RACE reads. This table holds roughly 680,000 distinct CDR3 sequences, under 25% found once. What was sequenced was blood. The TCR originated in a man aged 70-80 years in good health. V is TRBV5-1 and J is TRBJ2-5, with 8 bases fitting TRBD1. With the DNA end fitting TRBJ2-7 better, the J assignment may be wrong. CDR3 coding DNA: TGCGCCAGCAGCACCCTCGGGACAGGAGGCTACGAGCAGTACTTC. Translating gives CASSTLGTGGYEQYF.